This passage covers 6 T cell receptor beta chains from one sample sequenced in a study of control samples from healthy donors and cancer patients. Profiling relied on immunoSEQ multiplex PCR, and the TCRdb table lists in-frame clones only, not all of them. The sample contains approximately 130,000 clones, roughly 89% of which appear only once. Sequencing was done on a sample of blood. These receptors came from a man younger than 45 in good health.

The chain employs TRBV5-1 and TRBJ2-3, with 8 bases lining up with TRBD2. Germline V gene lookup returns CDR1 SGHRS and CDR2 YFSETQ. The CDR3 has 16 amino acids. After removal of 4 bases from V and 0 bases from J, the junction contained 7 bases not matched to a gene. The CDR3 nucleotides are TGCGCCAGCAGCACGGGACTAGAGGTCAGCACAGATACGCAGTATTTT. Its protein is CASSTGLEVSTDTQYF.

The CDR3 bases are TGTGCCAGCAGCGTAGTCGCGGGGGGGCCAGAAGATACGCAGTATTTT. It translates to CASSVVAGGPEDTQYF. The V gene is TRBV9, the J gene TRBJ2-3, with 9 bases aligning to TRBD2. V lost 0 bases, J lost 5 bases, and 7 bases stayed unmatched. Germline values: CDR1 SGDLS, CDR2 YYNGEE. The CDR3 has 16 amino acids.

This chain links TRBV7-8 with TRBJ2-3; D uncertain. V was shortened by 5 bases and J by 3 bases, with 9 bases between the two germline ends. The germline CDR1 and CDR2 sequences are SGHVS and FQNEAQ. The CDR3 contains 13 residues. CDR3 residues: CASSTFSTDTQYF. For the CDR3, the DNA is TGTGCCAGCAGCACCTTTTCGACAGATACGCAGTATTTT.

A remark on this clone: The sample holds other DNA sequences that translate to the same CDR3. The chain has TRBV5-1 and TRBJ1-5, with TRBD1 as a possible D gene (6 bases). The CDR3 consists of 15 residues. Trimming left V 0 bases short and J 7 bases short, with 14 bases between. CDR1 and CDR2 (germline): SGHRS, YFSETQ. The CDR3 protein is CASSLVGGAGQPQHF. The CDR3 DNA reads as TGCGCCAGCAGCTTGGTGGGGGGCGCCGGCCAGCCCCAGCATTTT. Combining the CDR3 with reference TRBV5-1 and TRBJ1-5 gives the whole variable domain KAGVTQTPRYLIKTRGQQVTLSCSPISGHRSVSWYQQTPGQGLQFLFEYFSETQRNKGNFPGRFSGRQFSNSRSEMNVSTLELGDSALYLCASSLVGGAGQPQHFGDGTRLSIL.

V and J are TRBV4-2 and TRBJ2-2; D is unresolved. Trimming took off 4 bases at V and 0 bases at J, with 9 bases between the two ends. The CDR3 runs to 15 residues. CDR1 LGHNA and CDR2 YNFKEQ come from the germline V gene. CDR3 amino acids: CASSPRVANTGELFF. The DNA for the CDR3 is TGTGCCAGCAGCCCCCGGGTAGCGAACACCGGGGAGCTGTTTTTT.

The rearrangement links TRBV7-9 to TRBJ2-1; D gene unclear. CDR1 and CDR2 from the germline V gene are SEHNR and FQNEAQ (reference sequence). The CDR3 is 15 residues long. The germline V and J ends were trimmed by 10 bases and 0 bases, with 16 bases remaining between them. The CDR3 protein is CANGPSESSYNEQFF. The CDR3 nucleotides are TGTGCCAACGGGCCTTCGGAGAGCTCCTACAATGAGCAGTTCTTC.